One and the same sample provided the 22 T cell receptor beta chains below, sequenced in a study of blood T cell repertoires in COVID-19. Here immunoSEQ multiplex PCR was the method, and the copy in TCRdb shows in-frame clones only, minus some. The top ten clones hold 5.5% to 9% of a sample with about 240,000 clones, around nine tenths of them seen once. The sample consisted of peripheral blood. The receptors here all came from a woman in her 70s with active or convalescent COVID-19.

This clone was seen only once. In DNA, the CDR3 is TGTGCCAGCAGAACAGGCTTGGAGACCCAGTACTTC. Translation gives CASRTGLETQYF. The rearrangement links TRBV27 to TRBJ2-5, with D possibly matching TRBD1 (5 bases). Germline V gene lookup returns CDR1 MNHEY and CDR2 SMNVEV (reference sequence). This CDR3 region has 12 residues. The ends were cut back, 6 bases at V and 5 bases at J, with 10 bases in the middle.

The genes are TRBV19 and TRBJ2-4; 7 nucleotides agree with TRBD1. V lost 7 bases to trimming and J lost 10 bases; unmatched junction nucleotides: 13. Germline lookup yields CDR1 LNHDA and CDR2 SQIVND (reference sequence). The CDR3 is made up of 14 amino acids. CDR3 nucleotide sequence: TGTGCCAGTACCCGAGGAAGACAGGGTAGTATTCAGTACTTC. Protein: CASTRGRQGSIQYF.

The CDR3 DNA sequence: TGCGCCAGCAGGGGGATGGCGGCTTTAACACTAGACGAGCAGTACTTC. Protein sequence: CASRGMAALTLDEQYF. The V gene is TRBV5-1, the J gene TRBJ2-7, with TRBD2 as a possible D gene (5 bases). V was trimmed by 5 bases and J by 5 bases, leaving 23 bases between them. The CDR3 runs to 16 residues. Germline assignment: CDR1 SGHRS and CDR2 YFSETQ.

This sequence joins TRBV5-6 and TRBJ1-2; D remains ambiguous. Trimming took off 5 bases at V and 0 bases at J, with 8 bases between the two ends. CDR1 and CDR2 (germline): SGHDT, YYEEEE. This CDR3 spans 13 amino acids. CDR3 sequence (DNA): TGTGCCAGCAGTTCTACAGCTAACTATGGCTACACCTTC. It yields the protein CASSSTANYGYTF.

This clone was observed a single time. The V call is TRBV7-9, the J call TRBJ1-2; TRBD1 matches 7 bases. The trim removed 5 bases at V and 7 bases at J, leaving 10 bases unmatched. This CDR3 has 14 residues. The germline V gene encodes CDR1 SEHNR and CDR2 FQNEAQ (reference sequence). The CDR3 reads CASSPQDRPGGYTF. The CDR3 DNA reads TGTGCCAGCAGCCCCCAGGACAGGCCAGGTGGCTACACCTTC.

This chain uses TRBV5-1 with TRBJ1-4; 7 nucleotides agree with TRBD1. The CDR3 has 16 amino acids. V shed 4 bases, J shed 8 bases, and the junction held 14 bases outside the gene matches. Germline CDR1 and CDR2: SGHRS and YFSETQ. The CDR3 nucleotides are TGCGCCAGCAGCGACTTGACAGGGACCAATGAAGAAAAACTGTTTTTT. It specifies CASSDLTGTNEEKLFF.

The V and J genes are TRBV11-2 and TRBJ1-5, with D possibly being TRBD1 (5 bases). The CDR3 spans 14 residues. Germline V gene data show CDR1 as SGHAT and CDR2 as FQNNGV. V shed 5 bases and J shed 0 bases, with 8 bases lying between them. The CDR3 nucleotides are TGTGCCAGCAGCCCGGGACTTAGCAATCAGCCCCAGCATTTT. Its protein product is CASSPGLSNQPQHF.

This clone occurred once. At the DNA level, this CDR3 is encoded by other sequences in the same sample as well. The chain employs TRBV6-5 and TRBJ2-7, with D uncertain. The length of the CDR3 is 13 residues. Between the trimmed V and J ends, which lost 5 bases and 0 bases, there was a span of 8 bases. Germline assignment: CDR1 MNHEY and CDR2 SVGAGI. The CDR3 reads CASSRGSSYEQYF. CDR3 in DNA: TGTGCCAGCAGTCGTGGCAGCTCCTACGAGCAGTACTTC.

V is TRBV14 and J is TRBJ1-2; possibly TRBD1 for D (5 bases). The germline gives CDR1 SGHDN, CDR2 FVKESK. V dropped 4 bases and J dropped 8 bases, with 11 bases sitting between them. The length of the CDR3 is 12 residues. DNA of the CDR3: TGTGCCAGCAGCCTGACAGAAGGAGGCTACACCTTC. Translated: CASSLTEGGYTF.

V usage is TRBV2 and J usage is TRBJ1-5; D is ambiguous. The V end was cut by 6 bases, the J end by 1 base, with 16 bases between. CDR1 and CDR2 (germline): SNHLY, FYNNEI. This CDR3 region has 16 residues. CDR3 sequence: CASSAPAGWSNQPQHF. CDR3 sequence (DNA): TGTGCCAGCAGCGCCCCGGCGGGATGGAGCAATCAGCCCCAGCATTTT.

The rearrangement joins TRBV27 to TRBJ1-5; TRBD1 matches at 7 bases. This CDR3 spans 15 amino acids. Germline loops: CDR1 MNHEY, CDR2 SMNVEV (reference sequence). V shed 5 bases, J shed 1 base, and the junction held 5 bases outside the gene matches. The CDR3 nucleotides are TGTGCCAGCAGTCGTCAGACAGGGAGCAATCAGCCCCAGCATTTT. This codes for CASSRQTGSNQPQHF.

The rearrangement links TRBV5-1 to TRBJ2-3, with D perhaps matching TRBD1 (6 bases). V gave up 8 bases and J gave up 0 bases, with 13 bases separating them. The CDR3 is made up of 14 amino acids. Germline V gene lookup returns CDR1 SGHRS and CDR2 YFSETQ. This CDR3 is CASQDRSSTDTQYF. CDR3 coding DNA: TGCGCCAGTCAGGACAGATCTAGCACAGATACGCAGTATTTT. Based on the CDR3 plus reference TRBV5-1 and TRBJ2-3, the full variable domain is KAGVTQTPRYLIKTRGQQVTLSCSPISGHRSVSWYQQTPGQGLQFLFEYFSETQRNKGNFPGRFSGRQFSNSRSEMNVSTLELGDSALYLCASQDRSSTDTQYFGPGTRLTVL.

V gene TRBV6-5 combines with J gene TRBJ1-4; D unresolved. V dropped 2 bases and J dropped 5 bases, with 12 bases sitting between them. The CDR3 is made up of 15 amino acids. Germline V lookup: CDR1 MNHEY, CDR2 SVGAGI. The CDR3 DNA reads as TGTGCCAGCAGTTACGACGGGGTGGGGAATGAAAAACTGTTTTTT. It yields the protein CASSYDGVGNEKLFF.

In this sample, this clone turned up a few times. The genes are TRBV24-1 and TRBJ1-2, with 8 bases fitting TRBD1. Looked up from germline, CDR1 is KGHDR and CDR2 is SFDVKD. The trim removed 9 bases at V and 7 bases at J, leaving 15 bases unmatched. The CDR3 has 15 amino acids. CDR3: CATSGQATPYGGYTF. The DNA for the CDR3 is TGTGCCACCTCGGGACAGGCGACACCTTATGGTGGCTACACCTTC.

The chain is built from TRBV2 and TRBJ1-6; 9 bases match TRBD1. This CDR3 spans 14 amino acids. V shed 7 bases and J 7 bases; nucleotides not matched to a gene: 5. From germline, CDR1 is SNHLY and CDR2 FYNNEI. CDR3 nucleotide sequence: TGTGCCAGCACCGAAGGGACAGGGAATTCACCCCTCCACTTT. Translation: CASTEGTGNSPLHF.

The V call is TRBV6-5, the J call TRBJ2-1, with TRBD1 matching 12 bases. V gave up 6 bases and J gave up 10 bases; unmatched junction bases: 7. CDR1 is MNHEY and CDR2 is SVGAGI in the germline V gene. The CDR3 contains 14 residues. The CDR3 sequence: CASSRDRGQGEQFF. The CDR3 coding sequence is TGTGCCAGCAGCCGGGACAGGGGGCAAGGGGAGCAGTTCTTC.

This clone appeared once. V gene TRBV5-4 combines with J gene TRBJ2-5; D is possibly TRBD1 (6 bases). V was cut by 2 bases and J by 5 bases, with 16 bases left in between. Germline CDR1 reads SGHNT; CDR2 reads YYREEE (reference sequence). The CDR3 sequence is 15 residues long. This chain's CDR3 is CASSFTRGQGETQYF. DNA for the CDR3: TGTGCCAGCAGCTTTACGAGGGGACAAGGGGAGACCCAGTACTTC.

The CDR3 bases are TGTGCCAGCAGTTTTTATCCGGTGATGAACACTGAAGCTTTCTTT. Amino acid sequence: CASSFYPVMNTEAFF. The chain links TRBV27 to TRBJ1-1; unclear D gene. Trimming cost V 3 bases and J 0 bases, with 11 bases left between them. The CDR3 consists of 15 residues. The V gene's germline CDR1 is MNHEY and CDR2 SMNVEV (reference sequence).

V and J are TRBV3-1 (or the pseudogene TRBV3-2) and TRBJ2-7, with 7 bases matching TRBD1. CDR3 length: 15 amino acids. CDR1 and CDR2 (germline): LGHDT, YNNKEL (reference sequence). The V segment lost 4 bases and the J segment 5 bases; nucleotides outside the gene matches: 11. The CDR3 here is CASSLLGGTGNEQYF. The CDR3 DNA follows: TGTGCCAGCAGCCTCTTAGGGGGCACAGGGAACGAGCAGTACTTC.

This chain joins TRBV6-5 and TRBJ1-5, with a possible D match to TRBD1 (6 bases). The ends were cut back, 6 bases at V and 2 bases at J, with 8 bases in the middle. The CDR3 is made up of 13 amino acids. Per germline, CDR1 MNHEY and CDR2 SVGAGI. Here the CDR3 DNA reads TGTGCCAGCAGATCAGGGGGCAATCAGCCCCAGCATTTT. It is translated as CASRSGGNQPQHF.

The CDR3 DNA reads as TGCGCCAGCAGCCCGGACAGGGTCACCTATAATTCACCCCTCCACTTT. It specifies CASSPDRVTYNSPLHF. The chain carries TRBV5-1 and TRBJ1-6, with 8 bases lining up with TRBD1. The CDR3 is 16 amino acids. Trimming removed 4 bases from V and 2 bases from J; junction bases left unmatched: 5. In germline, CDR1 is SGHRS, CDR2 YFSETQ.

The chain combines TRBV7-9 with TRBJ1-2; perhaps TRBD1 as D (5 bases). Trimming took off 2 bases at V and 8 bases at J, with 12 bases between the two ends. This CDR3 contains 13 residues. Germline CDR1 reads SEHNR; CDR2 reads FQNEAQ (reference sequence). The CDR3 here is CASSLRRDGGYTF. CDR3 sequence (DNA): TGTGCCAGCAGCTTAAGGCGGGACGGGGGCTACACCTTC.